These 22 T cell receptor beta chains originate from one sample sequenced in a study of response to subunit inactivated influenza vaccine. TCRdb called the RT-PCR reads again in MiXCR, with one record for every CDR3 protein. The table shows 650,000 to 800,000 distinct CDR3 sequences, with 11% to 15% occurring only once. The sequencing used PBMCs from blood, collected 14 to 15 days before vaccination. Receptor source: a man aged 45 to 65 who received an inactivated influenza vaccine.

This clonotype was counted only a few times. CDR3 loop: CASSLGQGDNQPQHF. The CDR3 nucleotides read TGTGCCAGCAGTTTAGGACAGGGCGATAATCAGCCCCAGCATTTT. The chain combines TRBV12-3 or TRBV12-4 with TRBJ1-5; 7 bases are shared with TRBD1. The V gene end was trimmed by 1 base and the J gene end by 4 bases; junction bases not matched to a gene: 4. The CDR3 sequence is 15 residues long.

This clonotype was observed a few times. The chain recombines TRBV18 with TRBJ2-5; 7 bases line up with TRBD1. Looked up from germline, CDR1 is KGHSH and CDR2 is LQKENI. The V and J ends lost 3 bases and 4 bases, in that order; junction bases with no gene match: 2. This CDR3 has 13 residues. CDR3 in DNA: TGTGCCAGCTCACCTTGGACAGGAGAGACCCAGTACTTC. Protein product: CASSPWTGETQYF.

This clonotype was found many times. The chain links TRBV29-1 to TRBJ2-1; D not resolved. V was clipped by 2 bases and J by 10 bases, with 15 bases between them. The CDR3 extends over 13 amino acids. Germline V gives CDR1 SQVTM, CDR2 ANQGSEA. The CDR3 sequence: CSVESQIKDEQFF. CDR3 coding DNA: TGCAGCGTTGAATCCCAAATAAAGGACGAGCAGTTCTTC.

There are a few counts of this clonotype. The chain is built from TRBV5-1 and TRBJ2-1, with TRBD1 matching 10 bases. Germline CDR1 reads SGHRS; CDR2 reads YFSETQ. The CDR3 consists of 14 residues. Trimming took 2 bases from V and 9 from J; bases not matched to a gene: 5. CDR3 loop: CASSFRDRGTEQFF. CDR3 DNA sequence: TGCGCCAGCAGCTTCCGGGACAGGGGAACTGAGCAGTTCTTC.

There are a few counts of this clonotype. The chain recombines TRBV6-5 with TRBJ2-7, with TRBD1 matching over 8 bases. This CDR3 is built from 19 residues. Germline values: CDR1 MNHEY, CDR2 SVGAGI. Unmatched junction bases numbered 19, after V lost 2 bases and J lost 4 bases. Here the CDR3 reads CASSYKMGHGQGESYEQYF. CDR3 in DNA: TGTGCCAGCAGTTACAAGATGGGTCATGGACAGGGAGAAAGTTACGAGCAGTACTTC.

This chain's CDR3 is CASSETGTSGYNEQFF. The CDR3 DNA reads as TGCGCCAGCAGCGAGACCGGGACTAGCGGATACAATGAGCAGTTCTTC. V usage is TRBV5-1 and J usage is TRBJ2-1; 11 bases line up with TRBD2. Unmatched junction bases numbered 7, after V lost 4 bases and J lost 4 bases. CDR1 SGHRS and CDR2 YFSETQ come from the germline V gene. The CDR3 length is 16 residues.

The chain recombines TRBV5-1 with TRBJ2-5; possibly TRBD2 for D (7 bases). The CDR3 has 15 residues. The V end was cut by 4 bases, the J end by 5 bases, with 18 bases between. Per germline, CDR1 SGHRS and CDR2 YFSETQ. The CDR3 loop is CASSTLRGGAETQYF. CDR3 DNA: TGCGCCAGCAGCACCCTGAGGGGGGGCGCTGAGACCCAGTACTTC.

The gene calls are TRBV28 and TRBJ2-2; D uncertain. Germline-derived CDR1 and CDR2 are MDHEN and SYDVKM. The CDR3 length is 13 residues. V dropped 8 bases and J dropped 2 bases, with 9 bases sitting between them. CDR3 sequence: CASEFHNTGELFF. The DNA of the CDR3 is TGTGCCAGCGAGTTCCACAACACCGGGGAGCTGTTTTTT.

The V and J genes are TRBV19 and TRBJ2-3, with a possible D match to TRBD2 (7 bases). V shed 1 base and J shed 1 base, with 12 bases lying between them. The CDR3 is made up of 16 amino acids. CDR1 and CDR2 (germline): LNHDA, SQIVND (reference sequence). Here the CDR3 DNA reads TGTGCCAGTAGTATAGCCGGGAGGACAGGCACAGATACGCAGTATTTT. It yields the protein CASSIAGRTGTDTQYF.

This clonotype was detected only a few times. This chain joins TRBV20-1 and TRBJ2-1; the D gene is possibly TRBD1 (6 bases). This CDR3 contains 12 residues. The V gene lost 6 bases and the J gene lost 3 bases, with 9 bases spanning the gap. Per germline, CDR1 DFQATT and CDR2 SNEGSKA (reference sequence). CDR3 DNA sequence: TGCAGTGCAGCCAGGGGCTACAATGAGCAGTTCTTC. Residues: CSAARGYNEQFF.

A few counts support this clonotype. V and J are TRBV7-9 and TRBJ2-3; TRBD1 or TRBD2 may be the D gene (5 bases each). The CDR3 has 17 amino acids. Germline V gives CDR1 SEHNR, CDR2 FQNEAQ (reference sequence). V shed 6 bases and J shed 5 bases, with 24 bases lying between them. CDR3 nucleotides: TGTGCCAGCAGACGGGCCGGGGCGCCAGGTGTAGGAGATACGCAGTATTTT. Translating it yields CASRRAGAPGVGDTQYF.

This clonotype was observed a few times. The CDR3 reads CATSRGAGGENIQYF. In DNA form, the CDR3 reads TGTGCCACCAGCAGGGGGGCGGGAGGGGAAAACATTCAGTACTTC. The chain recombines TRBV15 with TRBJ2-4; 9 bases map to TRBD2. Germline loops: CDR1 LNHNV, CDR2 YYDKDF (reference sequence). This CDR3 has 15 amino acids. V trimming: 3 bases; J trimming: 5 bases; junction bases outside the gene matches: 5.

The chain is built from TRBV21-1 and TRBJ1-5; the D call TRBD1 from the table was never checked on the DNA. TRBV21-1 is a known pseudogene. CDR3 length equals 17 residues. CDR3: CASSKSRERYSNQPQHF. As DNA, the CDR3 is TGTGCCAGCAGCAAAAGCAGGGAAAGATATAGCAATCAGCCCCAGCATTTT.

The chain carries TRBV5-1 and TRBJ2-3; D uncertain. Germline V lookup: CDR1 SGHRS, CDR2 YFSETQ. The CDR3 is made up of 14 amino acids. The V and J ends lost 3 bases and 1 base respectively, with 9 bases between them. For the CDR3, the DNA is TGCGCCAGCAGCTATAGACTTCGCACAGATACGCAGTATTTT. This translates into CASSYRLRTDTQYF. The variable domain in full, completed from reference TRBV5-1 and TRBJ2-3, reads KAGVTQTPRYLIKTRGQQVTLSCSPISGHRSVSWYQQTPGQGLQFLFEYFSETQRNKGNFPGRFSGRQFSNSRSEMNVSTLELGDSALYLCASSYRLRTDTQYFGPGTRLTVL.

The chain combines TRBV29-1 with TRBJ1-1; possibly TRBD1 for D (5 bases). The V gene's germline CDR1 is SQVTM and CDR2 ANQGSEA. CDR3 length: 15 amino acids. The V and J ends lost 1 base and 4 bases respectively, with 16 bases between them. The CDR3 region has the DNA TGCAGCGTTGAAGTTTCGGGGGGAAGGAGCACTGAAGCTTTCTTT. Amino acids: CSVEVSGGRSTEAFF.

The genes are TRBV12-3 or TRBV12-4 and TRBJ2-1, with D perhaps matching TRBD2 (6 bases). V was pared by 3 bases and J by 7 bases, with 16 bases between. The CDR3 sequence is 15 residues long. DNA of the CDR3: TGTGCCAGCAGTTTCCTTGGTCAGGGAGGTAATGAGCAGTTCTTC. This gives the protein CASSFLGQGGNEQFF.

This clonotype was counted only a few times. J is TRBJ2-1 and V is TRBV3-1; D is tentatively TRBD1 or TRBD2 (5 bases each). Trimming removed 5 bases from V and 0 bases from J, with 14 bases in between. Germline values: CDR1 LGHDT, CDR2 YNNKEL (reference sequence). This CDR3 is built from 16 residues. DNA of the CDR3: TGTGCCAGCAGCATTCAGCGGACAAGCTCCTACAATGAGCAGTTCTTC. Its translation: CASSIQRTSSYNEQFF.

V usage is TRBV4-2 and J usage is TRBJ2-7; TRBD2 aligns across 8 bases. V was clipped by 4 bases and J by 4 bases; unmatched bases: 9. Germline V CDR1 and CDR2: LGHNA, YNFKEQ. The CDR3 runs to 15 residues. CDR3 amino acids: CASSPLSSGGYEQYF. CDR3 nucleotide sequence: TGTGCCAGCAGCCCACTTTCCAGCGGGGGTTACGAGCAGTACTTC.

This clonotype has a handful of counts. The genes are TRBV7-9 and TRBJ2-3; D unclear. V was clipped by 2 bases and J by 1 base, with 7 bases between them. The CDR3 covers 14 residues. Germline V gene lookup returns CDR1 SEHNR and CDR2 FQNEAQ (reference sequence). The CDR3 sequence is CASSLQQRTDTQYF. The CDR3 coding sequence is TGTGCCAGCAGCTTACAACAGCGCACAGATACGCAGTATTTT.

The chain has TRBV29-1 and TRBJ1-1; 8 bases agree with TRBD1. CDR1 SQVTM and CDR2 ANQGSEA come from the germline V gene. CDR3 length equals 13 residues. V was pared by 6 bases and J by 4 bases, with 7 bases of the junction left unmatched. In DNA form, the CDR3 reads TGCAGCGTGGCAGACAGGGGTGTCACTGAAGCTTTCTTT. It specifies CSVADRGVTEAFF. Filled out from reference TRBV29-1 and TRBJ1-1, the complete variable domain reads SAVISQKPSRDICQRGTSLTIQCQVDSQVTMMFWYRQQPGQSLTLIATANQGSEATYESGFVIDKFPISRPNLTFSTLTVSNMSPEDSSIYLCSVADRGVTEAFFGQGTRLTVV.

This rearrangement joins TRBV20-1 to TRBJ2-3, with D perhaps being TRBD1 or TRBD2 (5 bases each). V was cut by 1 base and J by 2 bases, with 7 bases left in between. This CDR3 is 13 amino acids long. Per germline, CDR1 DFQATT and CDR2 SNEGSKA (reference sequence). CDR3 nucleotide sequence: TGCAGTGCTAGAGGGGGGACCACAGATACGCAGTATTTT. This sequence encodes CSARGGTTDTQYF.

This clonotype was counted between two and nine times. This chain connects TRBV5-1 to TRBJ2-1, with a possible D match to TRBD1 (6 bases). Trimming took off 4 bases at V and 6 bases at J, with 17 bases between the two ends. CDR3 length equals 15 residues. CDR1 is SGHRS, CDR2 YFSETQ, per germline. DNA of the CDR3: TGCGCCAGCAGCCCGACAGGTCTAACTAGCAATGAGCAGTTCTTC. Its translation is CASSPTGLTSNEQFF.